This TCR beta chain was captured by sequencing in a study of blood T cell repertoires in COVID-19. The CDR3 has 16 amino acids. CDR1 and CDR2 (germline): SGHAT, FQNNGV. V gave up 1 base and J gave up 2 bases, with 12 bases separating them. Profiled with immunoSEQ multiplex PCR; TCRdb holds only in-frame clones, not every one. The sample comprises under 250,000 clones, roughly 87% of which are singletons, and approximately 2.4% rests with the top ten. This receptor was taken from a woman under 40 with acute COVID-19. The sequencing sample was made of PBMCs or T cells enriched from blood (not recorded which). This sequence joins TRBV11-2 and TRBJ1-3, with D perhaps TRBD1 (5 bases). This chain's CDR3 is CASSLGSPRAGNTIYF. The CDR3 bases are TGTGCCAGCAGCTTAGGATCTCCCAGGGCTGGAAACACCATATATTTT.